This entry lists 2 T cell receptor beta chains sequenced from one sample in a study of PD-L1 blockade in urothelial cancer. Described time point: pretreatment peripheral blood. Sequencing used immunoSEQ multiplex PCR; TCRdb keeps in-frame clones, though not all of them. This sample carries roughly 51,000 clones, about four fifths of them seen once, and the ten largest clones take about 10%. The input for sequencing was PBMCs, taken around atezolizumab (anti-PD-L1) treatment. These TCRs come from a man between 65 and 80 years old with urothelial cancer.

The J gene is TRBJ1-1, the V gene TRBV5-4; maybe TRBD1 (5 bases). The CDR3 is made up of 15 amino acids. V was clipped by 0 bases and J by 3 bases, with 12 bases between them. Germline lookup yields CDR1 SGHNT and CDR2 YYREEE (reference sequence). The CDR3 DNA is TGTGCCAGCAGCTTGGTTGGCAGGGCGGACACTGAAGCTTTCTTT. The encoded protein is CASSLVGRADTEAFF.

The gene calls are TRBV28 and TRBJ2-3; D gene uncertain. The CDR3 runs to 22 residues. V was shortened by 6 bases and J by 0 bases, with 34 bases between the two germline ends. CDR1 MDHEN and CDR2 SYDVKM come from the germline V gene. The CDR3 DNA follows: TGTGCCAGCAGCCTCGGCCAGTCCTTTAGACTGGAGCTAAAAGTTAGCACAGATACGCAGTATTTT. Protein: CASSLGQSFRLELKVSTDTQYF. The variable domain in full, with the rest retrieved from reference TRBV28 and TRBJ2-3, is DVKVTQSSRYLVKRTGEKVFLECVQDMDHENMFWYRQDPGLGLRLIYFSYDVKMKEKGDIPEGYSVSREKKERFSLILESASTNQTSMYLCASSLGQSFRLELKVSTDTQYFGPGTRLTVL.